Listed here is a single T cell receptor (beta chain). TCRdb processed the 5' RACE reads anew with MiXCR; each CDR3 protein has one entry. The sample shows some 300 distinct CDR3 sequences, 45% to 50% of them seen only once. Per the germline V gene, CDR1 is SGHRS and CDR2 is YFSETQ. CDR3 size: 15 residues. J lost 1 base, V lost 6 bases, and 6 bases had no gene match. The entry originates in a study of T cells after yellow fever vaccination. Study background: A sort based on CD3, CD45RA, CCR7 and CD95 yielded the EM, EMRA, CM and Tscm memory subsets.

Sequencing was performed on PBMCs, either bulk or a sorted T-cell subset (CD4+, CD8+, memory, or dextramer-sorted; not recorded which), taken on the day of the first yellow fever vaccination. This rearrangement joins TRBV5-1 to TRBJ2-1; TRBD1 matches at 8 bases. This TCR was recovered from a man between 18 and 35 years old who received the YFV17D yellow fever vaccine. CDR3: CASTLDRVSYNEQFF. CDR3 sequence (DNA): TGCGCCAGCACCCTGGACAGGGTTTCCTACAATGAGCAGTTCTTC.